A selection of T cell receptor beta chains follows, all from one sample in a study of response to subunit inactivated influenza vaccine. TCRdb analysed the RT-PCR reads with MiXCR anew, one entry per CDR3 protein. The sample shows about half a million distinct CDR3 sequences, approximately 10% of them seen only once. Sequenced here: PBMCs from blood, sampled more than 35 days after vaccination. The receptors originated from a middle-aged man who received an inactivated influenza vaccine. The CDR3 runs from the conserved cysteine through the conserved F or W. The D gene is left open where the match is weak. Clone size is stated in some rows and not others, as once, few, many or a class when expanded.

d_gene	abundance	j_gene	v_gene	CDR3nt	CDR3aa
-	-	TRBJ2-2	TRBV4-3	TGCGCCAGCAGCCAAGAACCCGCGGGTCAGAACACCGGGGAGCTGTTTTTT	CASSQEPAGQNTGELFF
-	many	TRBJ2-5	TRBV29-1	TGCAGCGTTGAAGATGTTCCTAGCTATTACCAAGAGACCCAGTACTTC	CSVEDVPSYYQETQYF
TRBD1	many	TRBJ1-4	TRBV5-1	TGCGCCAGCAGCTTCAATGCAGGGGGAAGCTTCGCTTTT	CASSFNAGGSFAF
-	few	TRBJ2-2	TRBV20-1	TGCAGTGCTCCTGAACTTACGGGGGAGCTGTTTTTT	CSAPELTGELFF
-	few	TRBJ2-5	TRBV4-3	TGCGCCAGCAGCCAAGATGCGTCTAGCCGTCGAGAGACCCAGTACTTC	CASSQDASSRRETQYF
-	-	TRBJ1-3	TRBV12-3/TRBV12-4	TGTGCCAGCAGGGAGGACAGCCACTCTGGAAACACCATATATTTT	CASREDSHSGNTIYF
-	-	TRBJ1-1	TRBV7-2	TGTGCCAGCAGCTTAGGGGTGGTGGGGTGGGCTGAAGCTTTCTTT	CASSLGVVGWAEAFF
TRBD2	many	TRBJ2-1	TRBV12-3/TRBV12-4	TGTGCCAGCAGCAATAATAGACTAGCGGAAAAAGGCAATGAGCAGTTCTTC	CASSNNRLAEKGNEQFF
TRBD1	few	TRBJ1-2	TRBV7-2	TGTGCCAGCAGACAGGGGACCTATGGCTACACCTTC	CASRQGTYGYTF
-	few	TRBJ2-1	TRBV7-2	TGTGCCAGCAGCTTAGGGGCCAGGGGCGCGGGGAATGAGCAGTTCTTC	CASSLGARGAGNEQFF
TRBD2	many	TRBJ2-3	TRBV5-1	TGCGCCAGCAGCTTCCTCGGAACTAGCGGTCTAAGCACAGATACGCAGTATTTT	CASSFLGTSGLSTDTQYF
TRBD1	-	TRBJ2-1	TRBV18	TGTGCCAGCTCGGACAGGGTAGGGACGACCTACAATGAGCAGTTCTTC	CASSDRVGTTYNEQFF
-	many	TRBJ2-7	TRBV7-8	TGTGCCAGCGGGCCGGGACTTTCTTACGAGCAGTACTTC	CASGPGLSYEQYF
-	few	TRBJ1-6	TRBV7-9	TGTGCCAGCAGCCCAAGTAGCTCCTATAATTCACCCCTCCACTTT	CASSPSSSYNSPLHF
TRBD1	few	TRBJ1-4	TRBV7-9	TGTGCCAGCAGCGCCACAGGGACAGGGGAAAAACTGTTTTTT	CASSATGTGEKLFF
TRBD2	few	TRBJ2-1	TRBV5-1	TGCGCCAGCAGCTTGTCGGCGGGAGTGCTGGGTGAGCAGTTCTTC	CASSLSAGVLGEQFF
-	few	TRBJ1-1	TRBV7-6	TGTGCCAGCAGCTGGACCGAGGAGAACACTGAAGCTTTCTTT	CASSWTEENTEAFF
-	few	TRBJ2-2	TRBV9	TGTGCCAGCAGCGTAGCAGGGTCCGGGGAGCTGTTTTTT	CASSVAGSGELFF
-	many	TRBJ2-1	TRBV5-6	TGTGCCAGCAGCTTGGTTATAGGGAGCTCCTACAATGAGCAGTTCTTC	CASSLVIGSSYNEQFF
-	-	TRBJ2-5	TRBV5-1	TGCGCCAGCAGCTTGTTGGACAGTCAAGAGACCCAGTACTTC	CASSLLDSQETQYF
-	-	TRBJ2-2	TRBV6-1	TGTGCCAGCAGCTTCCAGGGGTACACCGGGGAGCTGTTTTTT	CASSFQGYTGELFF
TRBD2	-	TRBJ2-1	TRBV7-2	TGTGCCAGCAGCCTCACTCCTCTAGCGGGGGGTTACAATGAGCAGTTCTTC	CASSLTPLAGGYNEQFF
-	-	TRBJ1-4	TRBV5-1	TGCGCCAGCAGCTCCGGGACCGGAACTTCGGGGGAAAAACTGTTTTTT	CASSSGTGTSGEKLFF
-	-	TRBJ2-7	TRBV21-1	TGTGCCAGCAGCAGACGAAGGACAGGGATTGACTACGAGCAGTACTTC	CASSRRRTGIDYEQYF
TRBD1	many	TRBJ1-1	TRBV5-1	TGCGCCAGCAGCTTGGGGACAGGCACTGAAGCTTTCTTT	CASSLGTGTEAFF
-	many	TRBJ2-1	TRBV5-1	TGCGCCAGCAGCCAAGTTTTGAACCACAATGAGCAGTTCTTC	CASSQVLNHNEQFF
-	-	TRBJ1-6	TRBV6-2/TRBV6-3	TGTGCCAGCAGTTACTCGGCTGGGCAACCCCTCCACTTT	CASSYSAGQPLHF
-	many	TRBJ1-5	TRBV20-1	TGCAGTGCTAGAGATCTCTATCAGCCCCAGCATTTT	CSARDLYQPQHF
-	few	TRBJ2-7	TRBV20-1	TGCAGTGCGGACGGGACACCCACTTCTTACGAGCAGTACTTC	CSADGTPTSYEQYF
TRBD2	-	TRBJ2-1	TRBV4-3	TGCGCCAGCAGCCAAGATGAAGGACTAGCGGGGGTGGCGTCCTACAATGAGCAGTTCTTC	CASSQDEGLAGVASYNEQFF
TRBD2	once	TRBJ2-5	TRBV7-2	TGTGCCAGCAGCCGGAGAGCGGGGGTTGAGACCCAGTACTTC	CASSRRAGVETQYF
TRBD1	-	TRBJ2-3	TRBV6-2/TRBV6-3	TGTGCCAGCAATATACAAACCGGGACAGGGCGCACAGATACGCAGTATTTT	CASNIQTGTGRTDTQYF
TRBD2	-	TRBJ2-2	TRBV5-1	TGCGCCAGCAGCTTGGGGTCTAGCGGGAGCCCTTTGAACACCGGGGAGCTGTTTTTT	CASSLGSSGSPLNTGELFF
-	few	TRBJ2-1	TRBV5-6	TGTGCCAGCAGCTTTAGGGTGGGTGAGCAGTTCTTC	CASSFRVGEQFF
-	few	TRBJ2-2	TRBV4-2	TGTGCCAGCAGCCAATCAGTAGCCCCAGGCGCCGGGGAGCTGTTTTTT	CASSQSVAPGAGELFF